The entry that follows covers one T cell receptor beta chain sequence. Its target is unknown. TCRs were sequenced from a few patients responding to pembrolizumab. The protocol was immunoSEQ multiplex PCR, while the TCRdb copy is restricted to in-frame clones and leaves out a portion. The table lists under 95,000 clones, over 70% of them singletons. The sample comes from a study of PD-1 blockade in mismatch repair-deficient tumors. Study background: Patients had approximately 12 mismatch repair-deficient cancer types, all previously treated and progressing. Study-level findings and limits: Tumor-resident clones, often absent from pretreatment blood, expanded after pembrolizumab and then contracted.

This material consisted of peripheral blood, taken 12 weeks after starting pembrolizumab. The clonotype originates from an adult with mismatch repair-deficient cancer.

This CDR3 reads CAWRRWEGTYEQYF. As DNA, the CDR3 is TGTGCCTGGAGAAGGTGGGAGGGTACCTACGAGCAGTACTTC. The rearrangement joins TRBV30 to TRBJ2-7; 7 bases are a match to TRBD2. Germline values: CDR1 GTSNPN, CDR2 SVGIG (reference sequence). The CDR3 length is 14 residues. The junction had 7 bases not matched to a gene; V was cut back by 3 bases and J by 2 bases. Full variable domain (remainder filled in from reference TRBV30 and TRBJ2-7): SQTIHQWPATLVQPVGSPLSLECTVEGTSNPNLYWYRQAAGRGLQLLFYSVGIGQISSEVPQNLSASRPQDRQFILSSKKLLLSDSGFYLCAWRRWEGTYEQYFGPGTRLTVT.